The 31 T cell receptor beta chains below all came from one sample that was sequenced in a study of neoadjuvant anti-PD-1 for oral cavity cancer. Sequenced by immunoSEQ multiplex PCR; TCRdb stores in-frame clones only, minus some. Found here are over 30,000 clones, about 86% of them singletons; the top ten hold roughly 4%. Here the sequenced sample was PBMCs, taken before nivolumab (anti-PD-1) treatment. These receptors came from a person aged 35-80 years with oral cavity squamous cell carcinoma.

The rearrangement uses TRBV19 and TRBJ1-4; D unresolved. Per the germline V gene, CDR1 is LNHDA and CDR2 is SQIVND (reference sequence). Trimming left V 6 bases short and J 4 bases short, with 9 bases between. The CDR3 extends over 13 amino acids. This chain's CDR3 is CASRSEDNEKLFF. The CDR3 DNA reads as TGTGCCAGTAGATCTGAAGATAATGAAAAACTGTTTTTT. Based on the CDR3 plus reference TRBV19 and TRBJ1-4, the full variable domain is DGGITQSPKYLFRKEGQNVTLSCEQNLNHDAMYWYRQDPGQGLRLIYYSQIVNDFQKGDIAEGYSVSREKKESFPLTVTSAQKNPTAFYLCASRSEDNEKLFFGSGTQLSVL.

V is TRBV11-2 and J is TRBJ2-3; 9 bases fit TRBD2. V shed 6 bases, J shed 4 bases, and the junction held 20 bases outside the gene matches. CDR1 and CDR2 from the germline V gene are SGHAT and FQNNGV. The CDR3 is 19 residues long. CDR3 sequence (DNA): TGTGCCAGCAGTCTTCGCCCTGAATATGGGACTAGCACGGCAGATACGCAGTATTTT. Its protein is CASSLRPEYGTSTADTQYF.

The J gene is TRBJ2-3, the V gene TRBV6-1; TRBD1 aligns across 7 bases. V lost 6 bases, J lost 4 bases, and 7 bases stayed unmatched. Germline CDR1 is MNHNS and CDR2 is SASEGT. The CDR3 extends over 14 amino acids. CDR3 sequence (DNA): TGTGCCAGCAGGCAGGGGGATGCGGCAGATACGCAGTATTTT. Encoded protein: CASRQGDAADTQYF.

J is TRBJ1-2 and V is TRBV7-2; the match to TRBD1 covers 7 bases. V was pared by 5 bases and J by 4 bases, with 13 bases of the junction left unmatched. The germline CDR1 and CDR2 sequences are SGHTA and FQGNSA. CDR3 length equals 16 residues. CDR3 in DNA: TGTGCCAGCAGCAACCAACAGGGGATATACGCCTATGGCTACACCTTC. Translation gives CASSNQQGIYAYGYTF. The variable domain in full, completed from reference TRBV7-2 and TRBJ1-2, reads GAGVSQSPSNKVTEKGKDVELRCDPISGHTALYWYRQSLGQGLEFLIYFQGNSAPDKSGLPSDRFSAERTGGSVSTLTIQRTQQEDSAVYLCASSNQQGIYAYGYTFGSGTRLTVV.

The chain combines TRBV10-3 with TRBJ1-6; the D is unclear. The CDR3 contains 15 residues. Looked up from germline, CDR1 is ENHRY and CDR2 is SYGVKD. V was pared by 7 bases and J by 1 base, with 11 bases between. CDR3 DNA: TGTGCCATCACCGAAGAGGGATCCTATAATTCACCCCTCCACTTT. It codes for CAITEEGSYNSPLHF.

The V call is TRBV5-1, the J call TRBJ2-3, with no clear D. CDR3 size: 14 residues. V was cut by 7 bases and J by 0 bases, with 12 bases left in between. Germline CDR1 is SGHRS and CDR2 is YFSETQ. The CDR3 region has the DNA TGCGCCAGCTTTGACGGATCTAGCACAGATACGCAGTATTTT. It encodes CASFDGSSTDTQYF.

The chain couples TRBV7-8 to TRBJ1-1; D remains unclear. Germline-derived CDR1 and CDR2 are SGHVS and FQNEAQ. The CDR3 length is 12 residues. V lost 4 bases to trimming and J lost 2 bases, with 5 bases between them. This CDR3 is CASSSINTEAFF. In DNA form, the CDR3 reads TGTGCCAGCAGCTCCATCAACACTGAAGCTTTCTTT.

V is TRBV19 and J is TRBJ1-1; possible D gene TRBD1, 6 bases. This CDR3 has 14 residues. Germline loops: CDR1 LNHDA, CDR2 SQIVND (reference sequence). Trimming stripped 5 bases from V and 4 bases from J, with 14 bases between. In nucleotides, the CDR3 is TGTGCCAGTAGTCCACAGGGAGCGGGCACTGAAGCTTTCTTT. It encodes CASSPQGAGTEAFF.

The V gene is TRBV7-3, the J gene TRBJ1-2; the D gene is possibly TRBD1 (5 bases). Germline CDR1 is SGHTA and CDR2 is FQGTGA. This CDR3 is built from 13 residues. V lost 0 bases to trimming and J lost 7 bases, with 9 bases between them. The CDR3 loop is CASSLTGTSGYTF. The CDR3 bases are TGTGCCAGCAGCTTAACGGGGACTAGTGGCTACACCTTC.

The J gene is TRBJ1-1, the V gene TRBV5-1; D not resolved. The V and J ends lost 4 bases and 5 bases respectively, with 9 bases between them. CDR3 size: 12 residues. Looked up from germline, CDR1 is SGHRS and CDR2 is YFSETQ. CDR3 bases: TGCGCCAGCAGCCTGGACGATACTGAAGCTTTCTTT. Protein product: CASSLDDTEAFF.

The rearrangement joins TRBV5-1 to TRBJ2-3; D ambiguous. Germline V gene data show CDR1 as SGHRS and CDR2 as YFSETQ. V dropped 0 bases and J dropped 1 base, with 6 bases sitting between them. There are 14 residues in the CDR3. CDR3 sequence (DNA): TGCGCCAGCAGCTTGGGGTTCGGCACAGATACGCAGTATTTT. Translated, it gives CASSLGFGTDTQYF. Supplemented by reference TRBV5-1 and TRBJ2-3, the full variable domain reads KAGVTQTPRYLIKTRGQQVTLSCSPISGHRSVSWYQQTPGQGLQFLFEYFSETQRNKGNFPGRFSGRQFSNSRSEMNVSTLELGDSALYLCASSLGFGTDTQYFGPGTRLTVL.

This clone was detected once. The junction departs from germline at one end; a sequencing error may be responsible. V gene TRBV2 combines with J gene TRBJ1-3, with unresolved D. CDR1 is SNHLY, CDR2 FYNNEI, per germline. The CDR3 consists of 18 residues. The CDR3 DNA is TGTGCCAGCAGCGAAGGCGCTTCCTGGCAGTACTCTGGAAACACCATATATTTT. Translation: CASSEGASWQYSGNTIYF.

The CDR3 loop is CASSPRQRGAPDEKLFF. CDR3 DNA: TGTGCCAGCAGCCCCCGGCAACGGGGGGCGCCGGACGAAAAACTGTTTTTT. The chain has TRBV7-9 and TRBJ1-4, with TRBD1 as a possible D gene (6 bases). The CDR3 totals 17 residues. Per the germline V gene, CDR1 is SEHNR and CDR2 is FQNEAQ (reference sequence). V lost 5 bases and J lost 8, with 24 bases in between. The full variable domain, its missing parts supplied by reference TRBV7-9 and TRBJ1-4, is DTGVSQNPRHKITKRGQNVTFRCDPISEHNRLYWYRQTLGQGPEFLTYFQNEAQLEKSRLLSDRFSAERPKGSFSTLEIQRTEQGDSAMYLCASSPRQRGAPDEKLFFGSGTQLSVL.

The chain joins TRBV10-3 to TRBJ1-1; TRBD1 is a possible D gene (5 bases). This CDR3 is 12 amino acids long. Germline assignment: CDR1 ENHRY and CDR2 SYGVKD. Trimming cost V 8 bases and J 1 base, with 8 bases left between them. For the CDR3, the DNA is TGTGCCATCTCGACAGAGAACACTGAAGCTTTCTTT. It translates to CAISTENTEAFF.

The chain uses TRBV7-2 and TRBJ1-2; 9 bases agree with TRBD1. Losses at the gene ends were 0 bases for V and 10 bases for J; bases not matched to a gene: 15. This CDR3 region has 17 residues. Germline V gives CDR1 SGHTA, CDR2 FQGNSA. DNA for the CDR3: TGTGCCAGCAGCTTAGCGCCCCCGGGACAGGGTAGGGGGTCCTACACCTTC. Translation gives CASSLAPPGQGRGSYTF.

This clone was observed once. The V call is TRBV10-3, the J call TRBJ2-3, with 8 bases matching TRBD2. Germline V gene lookup returns CDR1 ENHRY and CDR2 SYGVKD. CDR3 length: 13 residues. V lost 6 bases, J lost 6 bases, and 5 bases stayed unmatched. The CDR3 DNA reads TGTGCCATCAGCGGGGGGGGGATGGATACGCAGTATTTT. This codes for CAISGGGMDTQYF.

The J gene is TRBJ1-1, the V gene TRBV11-2, with 8 bases identical to TRBD1. The ends lost 3 bases at V and 6 bases at J; junction bases unmatched: 6. This CDR3 contains 14 residues. The germline gives CDR1 SGHAT, CDR2 FQNNGV. The CDR3 sequence is CASSFRGRGSEAFF. The CDR3 DNA sequence: TGTGCCAGCAGCTTCAGGGGGCGCGGTTCTGAAGCTTTCTTT.

V is TRBV20-1 and J is TRBJ2-7; no firm D call. Germline V gene data show CDR1 as DFQATT and CDR2 as SNEGSKA (reference sequence). Trimming left V 3 bases short and J 9 bases short, with 12 bases between. The CDR3 contains 11 residues. CDR3 loop: CSASNPMGQYF. The CDR3 DNA is TGCAGTGCTAGTAACCCGATGGGGCAGTACTTC.

This clone was seen a handful of times. This chain links TRBV5-1 with TRBJ1-3, with 7 positions matching TRBD1. This CDR3 contains 15 residues. Germline V lookup: CDR1 SGHRS, CDR2 YFSETQ. With 4 bases clipped from V and 2 bases from J, the junction kept 6 bases outside the gene matches. CDR3 amino acids: CASSLDRETGNTIYF. The CDR3, as DNA: TGCGCCAGCAGCCTTGACAGGGAAACTGGAAACACCATATATTTT.

The chain recombines TRBV6-6 with TRBJ2-3, with unresolved D. The length of the CDR3 is 12 residues. Germline V CDR1 and CDR2: MNHNY, SVGAGI (reference sequence). V was trimmed by 5 bases and J by 4 bases, leaving 7 bases between them. CDR3 residues: CASSAAADTQYF. In DNA, the CDR3 is TGTGCCAGCAGTGCCGCGGCAGATACGCAGTATTTT.

The chain recombines TRBV5-1 with TRBJ2-6; D gene uncertain. From germline, CDR1 is SGHRS and CDR2 YFSETQ. With 3 bases removed from V and 0 bases from J, the gap between germline ends came to 16 bases. The CDR3 runs to 18 residues. CDR3 sequence: CASSSLGPPFSGANVLTF. For the CDR3, the DNA is TGCGCCAGCAGCTCCTTGGGCCCCCCTTTCTCTGGGGCCAACGTCCTGACTTTC.

This chain links TRBV11-2 with TRBJ2-3, with D possibly being TRBD2 (6 bases). Germline CDR1 reads SGHAT; CDR2 reads FQNNGV. The CDR3 extends over 15 amino acids. Trimming removed 5 bases at V and 1 base at J, with 13 bases between. The CDR3: CASSPHSGGTDTQYF. The CDR3 DNA is TGTGCCAGCAGCCCGCATAGCGGAGGCACAGATACGCAGTATTTT.

This chain connects TRBV13 to TRBJ2-7; D unclear. This CDR3 has 12 residues. Trimming pared 1 base from V and 1 base from J, leaving 2 bases between. The germline gives CDR1 PRHDT, CDR2 FYEKMQ (reference sequence). CDR3 region: CASSLESYEQYF. In nucleotides, the CDR3 is TGTGCCAGCAGCTTAGAATCCTACGAGCAGTACTTC. Full variable domain (rest looked up from reference TRBV13 and TRBJ2-7): AAGVIQSPRHLIKEKRETATLKCYPIPRHDTVYWYQQGPGQDPQFLISFYEKMQSDKGSIPDRFSAQQFSDYHSELNMSSLELGDSALYFCASSLESYEQYFGPGTRLTVT.

V usage is TRBV16 and J usage is TRBJ1-1; 12 nucleotides agree with TRBD1. Trimming at V came to 3 bases and at J to 2 bases, leaving 7 bases not matched to a gene. The CDR3 covers 17 residues. Germline-derived CDR1 and CDR2 are KGHSY and FQNENV. CDR3 protein: CASSHGDRGRINTEAFF. CDR3 DNA sequence: TGTGCCAGCAGCCACGGGGACAGGGGGCGGATAAACACTGAAGCTTTCTTT.

The rearrangement joins TRBV5-4 to TRBJ2-2; D call uncertain. Germline CDR1 SGHNT, CDR2 YYREEE (reference sequence). This CDR3 comprises 13 residues. Trimming removed 0 bases from V and 6 bases from J, with 6 bases in between. CDR3 amino acids: CASSLDVSGELFF. The DNA for the CDR3 is TGTGCCAGCAGCTTGGACGTATCCGGGGAGCTGTTTTTT.

The rearrangement links TRBV4-3 to TRBJ2-2; D gene ambiguous. The CDR3 has 14 residues. V was clipped by 6 bases and J by 4 bases, with 12 bases between them. From germline, CDR1 is LGHNA and CDR2 YSLEER. The chain's CDR3 is CASRVRWGTGELFF. DNA for the CDR3: TGCGCCAGCAGGGTTAGGTGGGGCACCGGGGAGCTGTTTTTT.

The gene calls are TRBV7-7 and TRBJ2-5; 15 bases are shared with TRBD2. The CDR3 totals 16 residues. V dropped 5 bases and J dropped 5; count of bases not matched to a gene: 6. Germline CDR1 and CDR2: SSHAT and FNYEAQ (reference sequence). The CDR3 loop is CASSMGLAGGSETQYF. For the CDR3, the DNA is TGTGCCAGCAGCATGGGACTAGCGGGGGGATCGGAGACCCAGTACTTC. Together with reference TRBV7-7 and TRBJ2-5, the CDR3 gives the full variable domain: GAGVSQSPRYKVTKRGQDVTLRCDPISSHATLYWYQQALGQGPEFLTYFNYEAQPDKSGLPSDRFSAERPEGSISTLTIQRTEQRDSAMYRCASSMGLAGGSETQYFGPGTRLLVL.

The V gene is TRBV4-2, the J gene TRBJ1-3; D gene unclear. The CDR3 has 18 residues. Trimming shortened V by 0 bases and J by 3 bases, and 18 bases separated the two germline ends. Germline-derived CDR1 and CDR2 are LGHNA and YNFKEQ. The CDR3 sequence: CASSQDWALAQLGNTIYF. DNA for the CDR3: TGTGCCAGCAGCCAAGATTGGGCCCTGGCGCAGCTTGGAAACACCATATATTTT.

This clone was counted once. The chain recombines TRBV29-1 with TRBJ2-2, with D possibly being TRBD1 (6 bases). This CDR3 has 13 residues. The V gene's germline CDR1 is SQVTM and CDR2 ANQGSEA. V gave up 8 bases and J gave up 8 bases, with 18 bases separating them. The DNA of the CDR3 is TGCAGCTCCCGGGACATGGGAGCAGGGGAGCTGTTTTTT. This codes for CSSRDMGAGELFF.

This clone was observed once. The chain has TRBV4-3 and TRBJ2-2; D is perhaps TRBD1 (6 bases). Deletions cut 1 base from V and 6 bases from J, with 15 bases between. Germline V gives CDR1 LGHNA, CDR2 YSLEER. CDR3 length: 16 amino acids. Here the CDR3 reads CASSQGLGAGAGELFF. The CDR3 DNA follows: TGCGCCAGCAGCCAAGGTCTGGGGGCCGGCGCCGGGGAGCTGTTTTTT.

This chain uses TRBV30 with TRBJ2-1; D may correspond to TRBD1 or TRBD2 (6 bases each). This CDR3 region has 16 residues. The germline V gene has CDR1 GTSNPN and CDR2 SVGIG (reference sequence). V gave up 1 base and J gave up 2 bases, with 15 bases separating them. CDR3 residues: CAWSAHGGPTYNEQFF. CDR3 DNA sequence: TGTGCCTGGAGTGCCCATGGGGGGCCGACCTACAATGAGCAGTTCTTC. Supplemented by reference TRBV30 and TRBJ2-1, the full variable domain reads SQTIHQWPATLVQPVGSPLSLECTVEGTSNPNLYWYRQAAGRGLQLLFYSVGIGQISSEVPQNLSASRPQDRQFILSSKKLLLSDSGFYLCAWSAHGGPTYNEQFFGPGTRLTVL.